The clone carrying this T cell receptor beta chain was recorded a few times. Its target is unknown. This record comes from a study of T-cell memory formation after mild COVID-19. Study-level background: Among the donors, TCR clusters were largely specific to each donor.

The germline CDR1 and CDR2 sequences are SGHVS and FQNEAQ. After removal of 5 bases from V and 4 bases from J, the junction contained 7 bases not matched to a gene. The CDR3 spans 15 residues. Findings of the study overall: Pre-infection memory carried some responding clones, suggesting that cross-reactive memory joined. CD4+ clones that contracted lay mainly in CM and EM; CD8+ ones lay in EMRA.

TCR alpha and TCR beta cDNA libraries with sample barcodes and UMIs came from 5'RACE using constant-segment primers. TCRdb re-derived calls from the 5' RACE reads in MiXCR, one entry per CDR3 protein. The data show some 210,000 distinct CDR3 sequences, roughly 27% seen once. This TCR derives from an adult woman who had mild COVID-19 (a few samples of this study predate the infection). Cell type and time point are not known. The sample consisted of PBMCs or a T cell subset sorted from them (not recorded which). This chain uses TRBV7-8 with TRBJ2-1, with 8 bases matching TRBD2. This CDR3 is CASSATGGGYNEQFF. DNA of the CDR3: TGTGCCAGCAGCGCGACTGGCGGGGGGTACAATGAGCAGTTCTTC.